This TCR beta chain was recorded in a study of T-cell reconstitution after alpha-beta-depleted transplantation in children. Unique molecular identifiers were used to barcode this TCRbeta library. MiXCR was run by TCRdb on the PCR reads, yielding one entry per CDR3 protein. Seen here are approximately 83,000 distinct CDR3 sequences, 7.5% to 9.5% observed once, and the top ten hold over 6%. The CDR3 has 12 residues. The V end was cut by 3 bases, the J end by 5 bases, with 6 bases between. Germline CDR1 is MDHEN and CDR2 is SYDVKM. This clonotype was observed at least ten times. The chain is built from TRBV28 and TRBJ2-3; no firm D call. The clonotype originates from a human donor who donated a stem cell graft to a child with congenital amegakaryocytic thrombocytopenia. The sample in question was PBMCs from the stem cell graft donor, obtained from the stem cell graft. The CDR3 DNA is TGTGCCAGCAGTTTCGTACGAGATACGCAGTATTTT. Translated: CASSFVRDTQYF.